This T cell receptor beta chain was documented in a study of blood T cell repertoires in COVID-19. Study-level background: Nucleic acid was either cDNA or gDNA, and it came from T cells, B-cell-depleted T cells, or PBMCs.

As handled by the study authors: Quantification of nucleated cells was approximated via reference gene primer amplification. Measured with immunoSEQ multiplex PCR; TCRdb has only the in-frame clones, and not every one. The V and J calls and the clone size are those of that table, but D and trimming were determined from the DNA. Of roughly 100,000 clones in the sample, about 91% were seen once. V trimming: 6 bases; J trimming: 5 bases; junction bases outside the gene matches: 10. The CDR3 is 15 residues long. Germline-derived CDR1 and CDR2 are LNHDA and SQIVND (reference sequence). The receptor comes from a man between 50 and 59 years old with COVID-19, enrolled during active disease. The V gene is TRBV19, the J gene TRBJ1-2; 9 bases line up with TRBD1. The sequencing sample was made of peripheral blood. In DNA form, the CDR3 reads TGTGCCAGTAGCACAGGGGGCTCAGCCCCATATGGCTACACCTTC. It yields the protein CASSTGGSAPYGYTF.